This T cell receptor (beta chain) emerged from a study of T cells in Graves' hyperthyroidism and ophthalmopathy. Whole-study results and caveats: A 13 V-J signature model discriminated ophthalmopathy versus stable hyperthyroidism.

Amplification yielded TCR beta CDR3 regions, with RNA transcripts as the source. The HTBI primer set was used in a first-round RT-PCR of the TCR CDR3. One entry per CDR3 protein results from TCRdb running MiXCR on the multiplex PCR reads. Counted here are 500,000 to 550,000 distinct CDR3 sequences, just under 20% occurring once; the ten biggest clones make up roughly 50%. The CDR3 is 14 residues long. The germline gives CDR1 LNHDA, CDR2 SQIVND (reference sequence). V shed 10 bases and J shed 4 bases, with 16 bases lying between them. Any patient presenting with uncontrolled infection, other autoimmune disease, pregnancy or lactation was left out. Source material for PBMCs was roughly 10 ml fresh peripheral blood. A note on this clonotype: Its target is unknown.

The sequence derives from a man in his forties or fifties with Graves' ophthalmopathy. This sequence joins TRBV19 and TRBJ1-4; possible D gene TRBD1, 5 bases. The sequencing sample was made of blood. CDR3 coding DNA: TGTGCCACCCGCCGGGGCCAGGGTAATGAAAAACTGTTTTTT. It codes for CATRRGQGNEKLFF.